The clone carrying this T cell receptor beta chain was observed a handful of times. What it recognizes is unknown. The data were taken from a study of T cells in localized non-small cell lung cancer. The study, taken as a whole, reports: Uninvolved adjacent lung had the highest recorded T cell clonality, with tumor below it. Higher blood T cell density tracked longer overall survival. Turning up in adjacent lung were a median around 60 of the top 100 tumor clones.

Libraries were prepared by immunoSEQ multiplex PCR; TCRdb keeps only in-frame clonotypes and omits some of them. The table has some 10,000 clones, 40% to 50% seen once; the top ten hold under 5%. The CDR3 extends over 14 amino acids. Trimming shortened V by 3 bases and J by 4 bases, and 13 bases separated the two germline ends. CDR1 SGDLS and CDR2 YYNGEE come from the germline V gene. This TCR was sampled from a woman aged 40-70 years with stage II squamous cell lung carcinoma. The sequencing here drew on lymph node tissue, taken before any cancer treatment. This chain joins TRBV9 and TRBJ1-1; D remains ambiguous. DNA for the CDR3: TGTGCCAGCAGCGCCCCGACCTTTGGCACTGAAGCTTTCTTT. Translated: CASSAPTFGTEAFF.